The next 32 T cell receptor beta chains were all read from a single sample in a study of T cells after yellow fever vaccination. TCRdb itself ran the 5' RACE reads through MiXCR, one entry per CDR3 protein. Here the sample spans 320,000 or so distinct CDR3 sequences, 7% to 10% being singletons. The sample in question was PBMCs, obtained roughly 45 days after the first yellow fever vaccination. Receptors originate from a man between 18 and 35 years old who received the YFV17D yellow fever vaccine.

This clonotype appeared a few times. This sequence joins TRBV25-1 and TRBJ1-5, with 8 bases aligning to TRBD1. J gave up 6 bases and V 3 bases, and 4 bases lay outside the gene matches. The germline gives CDR1 MGHDK, CDR2 SYGVNS. This CDR3 contains 14 residues. The CDR3 nucleotides read TGTGCCAGCAGTGACAGGGGGCTCGGTCAGCCCCAGCATTTT. It yields the protein CASSDRGLGQPQHF.

J is TRBJ2-6 and V is TRBV20-1; the D is unclear. The CDR3 covers 14 residues. Trimming took off 6 bases at V and 4 bases at J, with 13 bases between the two ends. Germline CDR1 DFQATT, CDR2 SNEGSKA (reference sequence). Written as DNA, the CDR3 is TGCAGTGCCGCCCGTGGGCCAGGGGCCAACGTCCTGACTTTC. This encodes CSAARGPGANVLTF.

This clonotype was counted a few times. V usage is TRBV6-5 and J usage is TRBJ1-2; D uncertain. The CDR3 runs 11 residues. V lost 10 bases and J 3 bases, leaving 9 bases between the germline ends. Germline V lookup: CDR1 MNHEY, CDR2 SVGAGI. The CDR3 DNA reads as TGTGCCACGAGGTGGGACTATGGCTACACCTTC. It encodes CATRWDYGYTF.

The rearrangement uses TRBV6-5 and TRBJ1-1; TRBD1 matches 10 bases. Germline V CDR1 and CDR2: MNHEY, SVGAGI. V lost 2 bases and J lost 6; bases outside the gene matches: 3. The CDR3 length is 14 residues. The DNA of the CDR3 is TGTGCCAGCAGTTACAATGACAGGGGGCCTGAAGCTTTCTTT. As protein: CASSYNDRGPEAFF.

This sequence joins TRBV27 and TRBJ1-4; D is uncertain. V was pared by 2 bases and J by 6 bases, with 7 bases between. Germline CDR1 and CDR2: MNHEY and SMNVEV (reference sequence). This CDR3 has 13 residues. CDR3 in amino acids: CASSLLPHEKLFF. In DNA form, the CDR3 reads TGTGCCAGCAGTTTACTGCCCCATGAAAAACTGTTTTTT.

The table lists this clonotype with a few counts. The chain has TRBV6-2 or TRBV6-3 and TRBJ1-1, with TRBD1 as a possible D gene (5 bases). Trimming left V 4 bases short and J 8 bases short, with 14 bases between. The CDR3 covers 13 residues. Germline assignment: CDR1 MNHEY and CDR2 SVGEGT. Here the CDR3 reads CASSFQGTGEAFF. CDR3 DNA: TGTGCCAGCAGTTTCCAGGGAACGGGGGAAGCTTTCTTT.

The chain uses TRBV15 and TRBJ1-3, with 8 bases fitting TRBD1. Per the germline V gene, CDR1 is LNHNV and CDR2 is YYDKDF (reference sequence). The CDR3 extends over 18 amino acids. V was pared by 4 bases and J by 0 bases, with 11 bases of the junction left unmatched. The chain's CDR3 is CATSKGRTGPRSGNTIYF. CDR3 nucleotide sequence: TGTGCCACCAGCAAGGGACGGACAGGGCCACGCTCTGGAAACACCATATATTTT.

This clonotype was recorded at least ten times. The genes are TRBV20-1 and TRBJ1-6; D not resolved. V shed 3 bases and J shed 7 bases, with 16 bases lying between them. The V gene's germline CDR1 is DFQATT and CDR2 SNEGSKA (reference sequence). The CDR3 has 15 residues. CDR3 bases: TGCAGTGCTAGGATCCAAGCCCGGCCCAATTCACCCCTCCACTTT. This codes for CSARIQARPNSPLHF.

The chain uses TRBV20-1 and TRBJ1-5; 8 bases are shared with TRBD1. Germline V CDR1 and CDR2: DFQATT, SNEGSKA (reference sequence). The CDR3 runs to 14 residues. With 4 bases clipped from V and 2 bases from J, the junction kept 4 bases outside the gene matches. The CDR3 DNA is TGCAGTGCTAACAGGGGGAAAGGCAATCAGCCCCAGCATTTT. Protein sequence: CSANRGKGNQPQHF.

This clonotype came up a few times. This chain joins TRBV7-2 and TRBJ2-2; maybe TRBD1 (6 bases). V was trimmed by 3 bases and J by 0 bases, leaving 11 bases between them. The CDR3 runs 16 residues. Germline V gene sequence: CDR1 SGHTA, CDR2 FQGNSA. CDR3 sequence reads: CASSFARGSNTGELFF. The CDR3 DNA sequence: TGTGCCAGCAGCTTTGCCAGGGGATCGAACACCGGGGAGCTGTTTTTT.

This clonotype was observed a few times. The CDR3 spells CASSTRTVRTASTDTQYF. The CDR3 nucleotides are TGTGCCAGCAGTACGAGGACAGTCCGAACAGCTAGCACAGATACGCAGTATTTT. V usage is TRBV12-3 or TRBV12-4 and J usage is TRBJ2-3; the D gene is possibly TRBD1 (6 bases). This CDR3 region has 18 residues. V lost 5 bases and J lost 0, with 21 bases in between.

The chain recombines TRBV5-1 with TRBJ1-1, with D hard to call. V was cut by 0 bases and J by 0 bases, with 9 bases left in between. The CDR3 is 15 residues long. Germline CDR1 and CDR2: SGHRS and YFSETQ. CDR3 DNA: TGCGCCAGCAGCTTGGGACTAGTGCTGAACACTGAAGCTTTCTTT. Encoded protein: CASSLGLVLNTEAFF.

Regarding this clonotype: This could be a read error, since a much larger clone is one nucleotide away. The chain couples TRBV5-1 to TRBJ2-1, with 8 bases aligning to TRBD2. The CDR3 spans 15 residues. Looked up from germline, CDR1 is SGHRS and CDR2 is YFSETQ. CDR3 DNA sequence: TGCGTCAGCAGCTTTACTAGCGGCTCCTACAATGAGCAGTTCTTC. It encodes CVSSFTSGSYNEQFF.

The V and J genes are TRBV27 and TRBJ1-2; D remains ambiguous. Trimming took off 0 bases at V and 0 bases at J, with 8 bases between the two ends. The germline CDR1 and CDR2 sequences are MNHEY and SMNVEV (reference sequence). The CDR3 length is 15 residues. The CDR3 protein is CASSLSPAPNYGYTF. The CDR3 DNA reads as TGTGCCAGCAGTTTATCCCCAGCCCCTAACTATGGCTACACCTTC.

CDR3 DNA: TGCAGCGTTGAAAGAATATCGAAGTCGGGGGACATTCAGTACTTC. Translated: CSVERISKSGDIQYF. The chain links TRBV29-1 to TRBJ2-4; weak D call: TRBD2 (6 bases). This CDR3 contains 15 residues. Trimming shortened V by 2 bases and J by 8 bases, and 19 bases separated the two germline ends. The germline V gene encodes CDR1 SQVTM and CDR2 ANQGSEA. The full variable domain, with the rest looked up from reference TRBV29-1 and TRBJ2-4, is SAVISQKPSRDICQRGTSLTIQCQVDSQVTMMFWYRQQPGQSLTLIATANQGSEATYESGFVIDKFPISRPNLTFSTLTVSNMSPEDSSIYLCSVERISKSGDIQYFGAGTRLSVL.

The chain has TRBV10-3 and TRBJ1-2; D remains ambiguous. The CDR3 extends over 13 amino acids. V was trimmed by 3 bases and J by 7 bases, leaving 12 bases between them. CDR1 and CDR2 (germline): ENHRY, SYGVKD. Here the CDR3 DNA reads TGTGCCATCAGTGACGGACCCCTCGCTGGCTACACCTTC. This encodes CAISDGPLAGYTF.

V usage is TRBV15 and J usage is TRBJ2-5; a weak D match, TRBD1 (5 bases). Between the trimmed V and J ends, which lost 4 bases and 5 bases, there was a span of 17 bases. The CDR3 length is 15 residues. Germline V gives CDR1 LNHNV, CDR2 YYDKDF (reference sequence). This chain's CDR3 is CATSTPIAGLETQYF. CDR3 in DNA: TGTGCCACCAGCACTCCTATTGCAGGGTTGGAGACCCAGTACTTC.

J is TRBJ2-7 and V is TRBV25-1; tentatively, D is TRBD1 or TRBD2 (5 bases each). V gave up 1 base and J gave up 0 bases, with 10 bases separating them. From germline, CDR1 is MGHDK and CDR2 SYGVNS. This CDR3 is 15 amino acids long. CDR3 amino acids: CASSEWGGPSYEQYF. As DNA, the CDR3 is TGTGCCAGCAGTGAATGGGGCGGGCCCTCCTACGAGCAGTACTTC.

The CDR3 spells CASNPSWASTEAFF. The CDR3 bases are TGTGCCAGCAACCCGAGTTGGGCATCCACTGAAGCTTTCTTT. The V gene is TRBV6-1, the J gene TRBJ1-1; no definite D call. V was shortened by 7 bases and J by 4 bases, with 16 bases between the two germline ends. Per germline, CDR1 MNHNS and CDR2 SASEGT. This CDR3 spans 14 amino acids.

The J gene is TRBJ2-3, the V gene TRBV5-4; 9 bases fit TRBD2. CDR1 and CDR2 (germline): SGHNT, YYREEE (reference sequence). This CDR3 is built from 17 residues. V lost 0 bases and J lost 2; bases outside the gene matches: 7. The CDR3 nucleotides are TGTGCCAGCAGCTTGGCCAGCGGGGGGCCTTCCACAGATACGCAGTATTTT. Protein sequence: CASSLASGGPSTDTQYF.

The V and J genes are TRBV7-2 and TRBJ2-3, with 9 bases that match TRBD2. J gave up 6 bases and V 4 bases, and 11 bases lay outside the gene matches. Germline V CDR1 and CDR2: SGHTA, FQGNSA. CDR3 length equals 16 residues. CDR3: CASSSGAGGGSDTQYF. DNA for the CDR3: TGTGCCAGCAGCTCGGGAGCGGGGGGAGGGTCGGATACGCAGTATTTT.

There are a few counts of this clonotype. The J gene is TRBJ1-1, the V gene TRBV6-2 or TRBV6-3; tentatively, D is TRBD1 (6 bases). The CDR3 runs 14 residues. Looked up from germline, CDR1 is MNHEY and CDR2 is SVGEGT. The V end was cut by 2 bases, the J end by 8 bases, with 15 bases between. CDR3 region: CASSYAIPGTEAFF. The CDR3 nucleotides are TGTGCCAGCAGTTACGCCATCCCCGGGACAGAAGCTTTCTTT.

This clonotype turned up a few times. V usage is TRBV12-3 or TRBV12-4 and J usage is TRBJ2-5, with 7 nucleotides matching TRBD1. CDR3 length equals 15 residues. V gave up 5 bases and J gave up 4 bases; unmatched junction bases: 10. CDR3 residues: CASSLLLTGRETQYF. CDR3 DNA sequence: TGTGCCAGCAGTCTCCTCCTGACAGGGCGAGAGACCCAGTACTTC.

J is TRBJ1-5 and V is TRBV5-1; 9 bases are a match to TRBD1. Germline trimming cut 1 base from V and 2 bases from J; bases unmatched to any gene: 4. This CDR3 region has 16 residues. CDR1 is SGHRS and CDR2 is YFSETQ in the germline V gene. DNA for the CDR3: TGCGCCAGCAGCTTGAATCGGACAGGGGGCAATCAGCCCCAGCATTTT. Residues: CASSLNRTGGNQPQHF.

This clonotype was observed a handful of times. V gene TRBV2 combines with J gene TRBJ1-1; unclear D gene. V lost 0 bases to trimming and J lost 5 bases, with 16 bases between them. The CDR3 sequence is 16 residues long. Germline lookup yields CDR1 SNHLY and CDR2 FYNNEI. CDR3 sequence (DNA): TGTGCCAGCAGTGAAGCGCTTCGGGCGGATTGGACTGAAGCTTTCTTT. Protein product: CASSEALRADWTEAFF.

V gene TRBV7-8 combines with J gene TRBJ1-6; 7 bases fit TRBD1. CDR3 size: 14 residues. Looked up from germline, CDR1 is SGHVS and CDR2 is FQNEAQ. V lost 7 bases to trimming and J lost 7 bases; unmatched junction nucleotides: 7. CDR3 in amino acids: CASTWGQLNSPLHF. The DNA for the CDR3 is TGTGCCAGCACCTGGGGACAGTTAAATTCACCCCTCCACTTT.

A few counts support this clonotype. V gene TRBV19 combines with J gene TRBJ1-3; D is ambiguous. Germline-derived CDR1 and CDR2 are LNHDA and SQIVND (reference sequence). The CDR3 totals 13 residues. Trimming shortened V by 4 bases and J by 3 bases, and 7 bases separated the two germline ends. CDR3 bases: TGTGCCAGTAGTAGCCAGCGTGGAAACACCATATATTTT. This gives the protein CASSSQRGNTIYF.

This clonotype showed up just a few times. The J gene is TRBJ2-2, the V gene TRBV7-2; D not certain. Deletions cut 1 base from V and 7 bases from J, with 10 bases between. CDR3 size: 14 residues. CDR1 and CDR2 (germline): SGHTA, FQGNSA. The CDR3 reads CASSLESKSGELFF. The DNA for the CDR3 is TGTGCCAGCAGCTTAGAGAGTAAAAGCGGGGAGCTGTTTTTT.

In this sample, this clonotype turned up a few times. The chain joins TRBV19 to TRBJ2-4, with D perhaps matching TRBD1 (6 bases). The V gene's germline CDR1 is LNHDA and CDR2 SQIVND (reference sequence). Trimming removed 4 bases from V and 5 bases from J, with 21 bases in between. This CDR3 has 17 residues. The CDR3 coding sequence is TGTGCCAGTAGTACGCACTCGGGACAAACAAACGAAAACATTCAGTACTTC. This encodes CASSTHSGQTNENIQYF.

This clonotype has only a few counts. V is TRBV27 and J is TRBJ1-4, with a tentative D call TRBD1 (5 bases). CDR1 is MNHEY, CDR2 SMNVEV, per germline (reference sequence). Between the trimmed V and J ends, which lost 6 bases and 5 bases, there was a span of 16 bases. The CDR3 has 15 amino acids. CDR3 residues: CASRSQDIGNEKLFF. The CDR3 region has the DNA TGTGCCAGCAGGAGTCAGGACATCGGCAATGAAAAACTGTTTTTT.

This clonotype was seen a few times. The chain couples TRBV20-1 to TRBJ2-2, with 9 nucleotides matching TRBD2. Germline-derived CDR1 and CDR2 are DFQATT and SNEGSKA (reference sequence). There are 16 residues in the CDR3. The ends lost 3 bases at V and 4 bases at J; junction bases unmatched: 9. The chain's CDR3 is CSARSERGAGTGELFF. Here the CDR3 DNA reads TGCAGTGCTAGGAGCGAGCGGGGGGCCGGCACCGGGGAGCTGTTTTTT.

This clonotype has more than one count but fewer than ten. V is TRBV2 and J is TRBJ2-2; D may be TRBD1 (5 bases). With 7 bases removed from V and 4 bases from J, the gap between germline ends came to 13 bases. This CDR3 spans 14 amino acids. Germline CDR1 SNHLY, CDR2 FYNNEI. CDR3: CASKVRASTGELFF. In nucleotides, the CDR3 is TGTGCCAGCAAGGTCAGGGCAAGCACCGGGGAGCTGTTTTTT.